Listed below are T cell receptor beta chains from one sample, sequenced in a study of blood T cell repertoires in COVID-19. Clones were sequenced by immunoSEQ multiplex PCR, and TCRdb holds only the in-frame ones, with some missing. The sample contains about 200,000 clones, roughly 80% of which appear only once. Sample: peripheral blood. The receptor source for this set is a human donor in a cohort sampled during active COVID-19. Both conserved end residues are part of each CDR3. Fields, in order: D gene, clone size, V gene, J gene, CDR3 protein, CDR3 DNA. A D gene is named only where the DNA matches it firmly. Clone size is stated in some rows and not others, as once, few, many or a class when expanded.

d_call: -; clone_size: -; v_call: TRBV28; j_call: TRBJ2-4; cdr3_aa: CASSLGGKLNIQYF; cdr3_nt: TGTGCCAGCAGTCTAGGGGGAAAACTAAACATTCAGTACTTC
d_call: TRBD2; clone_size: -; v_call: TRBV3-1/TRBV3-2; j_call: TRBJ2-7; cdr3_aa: CASSPQAGEQYF; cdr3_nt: TGTGCCAGCAGCCCGCAAGCGGGAGAGCAGTACTTC
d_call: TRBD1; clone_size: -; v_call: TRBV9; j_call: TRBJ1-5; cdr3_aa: CASSGGQGGSNQPQHF; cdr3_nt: TGTGCCAGCAGCGGGGGGCAGGGGGGTAGCAATCAGCCCCAGCATTTT
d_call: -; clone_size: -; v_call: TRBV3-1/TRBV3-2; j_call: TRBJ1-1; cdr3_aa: CASSPQGRTEAFF; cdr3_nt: TGTGCCAGCAGCCCGCAGGGTAGGACTGAAGCTTTCTTT
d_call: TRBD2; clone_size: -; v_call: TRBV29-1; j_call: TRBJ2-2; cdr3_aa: CSVGHWGGTGELFF; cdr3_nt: TGCAGCGTGGGCCATTGGGGGGGGACCGGGGAGCTGTTTTTT
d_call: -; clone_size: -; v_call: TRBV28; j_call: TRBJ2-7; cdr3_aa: CASLRGLPYEQYF; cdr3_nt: TGTGCCAGCCTCAGGGGTTTGCCCTACGAGCAGTACTTC
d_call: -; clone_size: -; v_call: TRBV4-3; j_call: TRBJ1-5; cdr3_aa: CASSQDREANQPQHF; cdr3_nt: TGCGCCAGCAGCCAAGATAGAGAGGCCAATCAGCCCCAGCATTTT
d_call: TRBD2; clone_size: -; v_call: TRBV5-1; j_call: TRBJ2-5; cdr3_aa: CASSYGTSSQETQYF; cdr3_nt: TGCGCCAGCAGCTACGGGACTAGCAGCCAAGAGACCCAGTACTTC
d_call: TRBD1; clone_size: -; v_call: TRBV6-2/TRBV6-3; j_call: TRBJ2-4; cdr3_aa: CASSYSSTGGEKGTKNIQYF; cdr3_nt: TGTGCCAGCAGTTACTCTTCGACAGGGGGCGAAAAGGGGACCAAAAACATTCAGTACTTC
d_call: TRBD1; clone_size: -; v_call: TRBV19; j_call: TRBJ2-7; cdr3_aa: CASSSSNRDRSYEQYF; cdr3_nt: TGTGCCAGTAGCTCATCAAACCGGGACAGGAGCTACGAGCAGTACTTC
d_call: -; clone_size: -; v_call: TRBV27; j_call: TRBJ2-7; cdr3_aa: CASSSDGQHEQYF; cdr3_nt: TGTGCCAGCAGTTCCGACGGACAGCACGAGCAGTACTTC
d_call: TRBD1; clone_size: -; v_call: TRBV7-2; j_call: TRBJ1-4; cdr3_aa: CASSQQQGAHEKLFF; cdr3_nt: TGTGCCAGCAGCCAGCAACAGGGGGCCCATGAAAAACTGTTTTTT
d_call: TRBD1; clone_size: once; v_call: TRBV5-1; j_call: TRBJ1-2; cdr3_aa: CASSPRDRVINGGYTF; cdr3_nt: TGCGCCAGCAGCCCCCGGGACAGGGTTATCAATGGTGGCTACACCTTC
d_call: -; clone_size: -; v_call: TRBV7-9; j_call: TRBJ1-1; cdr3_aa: CASSPLYGVTEAFF; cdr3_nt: TGTGCCAGCAGCCCTCTTTACGGGGTAACTGAAGCTTTCTTT
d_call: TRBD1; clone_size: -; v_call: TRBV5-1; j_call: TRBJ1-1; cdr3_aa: CASSRQGANTEAFF; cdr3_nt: TGCGCCAGCAGCCGACAGGGGGCGAACACTGAAGCTTTCTTT
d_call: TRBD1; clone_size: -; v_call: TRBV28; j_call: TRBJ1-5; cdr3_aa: CASSLLRPGGYQPQHF; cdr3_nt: TGTGCCAGCAGTTTACTCCGGCCAGGGGGCTATCAGCCCCAGCATTTT
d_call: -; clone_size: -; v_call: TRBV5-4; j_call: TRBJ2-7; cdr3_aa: CASSLTGLYEQYF; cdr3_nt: TGTGCCAGCAGCTTAACGGGACTCTACGAGCAGTACTTC
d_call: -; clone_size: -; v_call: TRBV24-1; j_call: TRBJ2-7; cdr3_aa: CATSDSGHSYEQYF; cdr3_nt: TGTGCCACCAGTGACTCGGGACACTCCTACGAGCAGTACTTC
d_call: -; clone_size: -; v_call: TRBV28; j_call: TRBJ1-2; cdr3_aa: CASSFGQGSYGYTF; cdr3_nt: TGTGCCAGCAGTTTTGGGCAGGGGAGCTATGGCTACACCTTC
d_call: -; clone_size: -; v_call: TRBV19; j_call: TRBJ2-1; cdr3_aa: CASSSQTRDGNEQFF; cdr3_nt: TGTGCCAGTAGTTCCCAAACTAGAGACGGGAATGAGCAGTTCTTC
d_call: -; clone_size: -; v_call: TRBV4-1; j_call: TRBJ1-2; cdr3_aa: CASSQEDGARGYGYTF; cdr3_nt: TGCGCCAGCAGCCAAGAAGATGGGGCCAGGGGCTATGGCTACACCTTC
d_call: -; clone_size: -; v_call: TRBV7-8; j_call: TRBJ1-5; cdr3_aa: CASSSGHGDQPQHF; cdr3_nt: TGTGCCAGCAGCTCGGGACATGGCGACCAGCCCCAGCATTTT
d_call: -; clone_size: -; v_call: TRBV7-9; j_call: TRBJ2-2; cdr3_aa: CAWRDSTGELFF; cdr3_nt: TGTGCCTGGCGGGACTCCACCGGGGAGCTGTTTTTT
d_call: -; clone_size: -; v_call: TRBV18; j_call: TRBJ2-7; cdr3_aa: CASSPSYGTPSYEQYF; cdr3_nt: TGTGCCAGCTCACCATCCTACGGGACACCTAGCTACGAGCAGTACTTC
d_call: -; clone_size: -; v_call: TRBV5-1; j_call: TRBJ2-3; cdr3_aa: CASSLGSGTAIRTDTQYF; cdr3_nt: TGCGCCAGCAGCTTGGGTAGCGGGACAGCGATTCGCACAGATACGCAGTATTTT
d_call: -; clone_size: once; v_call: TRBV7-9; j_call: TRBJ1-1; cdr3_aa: CASSSNSGSLTEAFF; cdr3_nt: TGTGCCAGCAGCTCCAACTCCGGGAGCCTCACTGAAGCTTTCTTT
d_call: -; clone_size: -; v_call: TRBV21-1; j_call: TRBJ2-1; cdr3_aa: CASSKVGRDAYNEQFF; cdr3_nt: TGTGCCAGCAGCAAAGTCGGGCGGGACGCCTACAATGAGCAGTTCTTC
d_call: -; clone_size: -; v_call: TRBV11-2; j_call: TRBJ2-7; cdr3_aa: CASMSRTSSYEQYF; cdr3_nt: TGTGCCAGCATGTCTCGGACATCATCCTACGAGCAGTACTTC
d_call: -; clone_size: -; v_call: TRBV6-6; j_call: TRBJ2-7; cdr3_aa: CASTGETGFNEQYF; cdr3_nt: TGTGCCAGCACCGGAGAGACAGGATTCAACGAGCAGTACTTC
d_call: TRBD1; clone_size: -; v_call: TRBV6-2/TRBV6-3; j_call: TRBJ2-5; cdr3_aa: CASSYGQGISETQYF; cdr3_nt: TGTGCCAGCAGTTACGGACAGGGTATCTCGGAGACCCAGTACTTC
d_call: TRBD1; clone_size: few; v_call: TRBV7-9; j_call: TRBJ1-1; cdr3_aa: CASSSTGRGRGNTEAFF; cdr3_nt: TGTGCCAGCAGCTCGACCGGTAGGGGGCGAGGGAACACTGAAGCTTTCTTT
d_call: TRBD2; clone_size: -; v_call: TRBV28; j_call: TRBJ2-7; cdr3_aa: CASSFGGGYEQYF; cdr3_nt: TGTGCCAGCAGTTTCGGGGGGGGCTACGAGCAGTACTTC
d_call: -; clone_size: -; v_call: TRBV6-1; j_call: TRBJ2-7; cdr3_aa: CASSEGHYYEQYF; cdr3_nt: TGTGCCAGCAGTGAAGGACATTACTACGAGCAGTACTTC
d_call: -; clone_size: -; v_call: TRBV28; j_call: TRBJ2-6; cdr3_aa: CASSIQGSGANVLTF; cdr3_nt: TGTGCCAGCAGTATACAGGGTTCTGGGGCCAACGTCCTGACTTTC
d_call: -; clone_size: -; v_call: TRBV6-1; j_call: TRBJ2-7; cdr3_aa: CASSEAGSSYEQYF; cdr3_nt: TGTGCCAGCAGTGAAGCGGGCAGCTCCTACGAGCAGTACTTC
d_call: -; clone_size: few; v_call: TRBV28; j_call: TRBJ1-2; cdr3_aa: CASSLGSFNYGYTF; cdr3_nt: TGTGCCAGCAGTTTGGGCTCCTTCAACTATGGCTACACCTTC
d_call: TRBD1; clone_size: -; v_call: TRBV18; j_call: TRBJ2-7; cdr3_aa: CASSPGDRGHEQYF; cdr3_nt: TGTGCCAGCTCACCGGGGGACAGGGGCCACGAGCAGTACTTC
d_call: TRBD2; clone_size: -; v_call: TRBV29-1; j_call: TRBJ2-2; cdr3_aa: CSVSGKKAGELFF; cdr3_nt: TGCAGCGTTAGCGGGAAAAAAGCCGGGGAGCTGTTTTTT
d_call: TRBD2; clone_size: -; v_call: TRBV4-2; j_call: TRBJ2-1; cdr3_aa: CASSQETSGSFRVEQFF; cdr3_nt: TGTGCCAGCAGCCAAGAGACTAGCGGGAGCTTCCGGGTTGAGCAGTTCTTC